The rows below give T cell receptor beta chains drawn from one sample of a study of T cells in Graves' hyperthyroidism and ophthalmopathy. TCRdb itself ran the multiplex PCR reads through MiXCR, one entry per CDR3 protein. The table has around 600,000 distinct CDR3 sequences, 45% seen once. The sample taken for sequencing was peripheral blood or thyroid tissue (not recorded which). These receptors all come from an adult man with Graves' disease, either hyperthyroidism or ophthalmopathy (not recorded which). Both conserved end residues are part of each CDR3. Fields, in order: D gene, clone size, V gene, J gene, CDR3 DNA, CDR3 protein. A D gene is named only where the DNA matches it firmly. The size of a clone is reported for some rows only, either as once, few or many, or as a class for expanded clones.

>.|.|TRBV15|TRBJ1-6
TGTGCCACCAGCTTCCGGAGGGATAATTCACCCCTCCACTTT
CATSFRRDNSPLHF
>.|.|TRBV24-1|TRBJ2-5
TGTGCCACCAGTGCTAGAGAGTGGCTATCAGAGACCCAGTACTTC
CATSAREWLSETQYF
>.|many|TRBV20-1|TRBJ2-7
TGCAGTGCTAGCTGGCAGGGAAACCAGTACTTC
CSASWQGNQYF
>.|.|TRBV14|TRBJ2-7
TGTGCCAGCAGCCAAGATCTCGGGTTGTCCTACGAGCAGTACTTC
CASSQDLGLSYEQYF
>TRBD1|few|TRBV7-9|TRBJ2-7
TGTGCCAGCAGCTTAGTAGGGGGACAGGGGAACGAGCAGTACTTC
CASSLVGGQGNEQYF
>TRBD1|.|TRBV12-3/TRBV12-4|TRBJ1-2
TGTGCCAGCAGTGGCCCGGGACAGAACTATGGCTACACCTTC
CASSGPGQNYGYTF
>.|few|TRBV24-1|TRBJ1-1
TGTGCCACCAGTGACCCCGGTTTAGGTGAAGCTTTCTTT
CATSDPGLGEAFF
>.|.|TRBV29-1|TRBJ2-3
TGCAGCGGGCAGATCACAGATACGCAGTATTTT
CSGQITDTQYF
>TRBD1|.|TRBV7-9|TRBJ1-4
TGTGCCAGCAGTTCCCCAGGGGGTGTTGGTGAAAAACTGTTTTTT
CASSSPGGVGEKLFF
>.|many|TRBV6-5|TRBJ1-6
TGTGCCAGCAAAGAGGGGGTGTCATATTCACCCCTCCACTTT
CASKEGVSYSPLHF
>.|once|TRBV20-1|TRBJ1-5
TGCAGTGCGCCGGCCAGGGACAATCAGCCCCAGCATTTT
CSAPARDNQPQHF
>.|.|TRBV7-8|TRBJ1-4
TGTGCCAGCAGCCAAGGGCCAGGGCGTGAAAAACTGTTTTTT
CASSQGPGREKLFF
>TRBD1|few|TRBV4-1|TRBJ1-5
TGCGCCAGCAGCCAAGACTTTGGGACAGGACCCAATCAGCCCCAGCATTTT
CASSQDFGTGPNQPQHF
>TRBD2|.|TRBV10-2|TRBJ2-7
TGCGCCAGCAGTGAGCTGACTAGCGCAACCTACGAGCAGTACTTC
CASSELTSATYEQYF
>.|few|TRBV10-2|TRBJ1-6
TGCGCCAGCAGTGTTGGGGGCGCATATAATTCACCCCTCCACTTT
CASSVGGAYNSPLHF
>.|many|TRBV10-3|TRBJ1-1
TGTGCCATCAGTGAGCGAGAGATCATGAACACTGAAGCTTTCTTT
CAISEREIMNTEAFF
>.|many|TRBV6-5|TRBJ1-1
TGTGCCAGCAGTGAACTGGGACTAGGGACTGAAGCTTTCTTT
CASSELGLGTEAFF
>.|.|TRBV7-9|TRBJ1-4
TGCGCCAGCAGCCAAGAGGGGGGTAATGAAAAACTGTTTTTT
CASSQEGGNEKLFF
>.|few|TRBV5-1|TRBJ1-1
TGCGCCAGCGAACGAGCACCGGGGGCACTAACTGAAGCTTTCTTT
CASERAPGALTEAFF
>.|many|TRBV2|TRBJ1-1
TGTGCCAGCAGTGAAATTCGCCTGCTGAACACTGAAGCTTTCTTT
CASSEIRLLNTEAFF
>TRBD1|few|TRBV12-3/TRBV12-4|TRBJ2-5
TGTGCCAGCAGTAGACAGGGGCGGGCCCAGTACTTC
CASSRQGRAQYF
>.|.|TRBV15|TRBJ2-5
TGTGCCACCAGCAGTGCTGGCCCGCGAGAGACCCAGTACTTC
CATSSAGPRETQYF
>.|once|TRBV6-1|TRBJ1-4
TGCGCCAGCAGTGTTGACGGTCGTGAAAAACTGTTTTTT
CASSVDGREKLFF
>.|.|TRBV9|TRBJ1-1
TGTGCCAGCAGCGTAACCCTGGGAACTGAAGCTTTCTTT
CASSVTLGTEAFF
>.|.|TRBV27|TRBJ1-4
TGTGCCAGCAGAGTCGCTAGCAGGGGTAGGGAAAAACTGTTTTTT
CASRVASRGREKLFF
>.|.|TRBV5-4|TRBJ1-4
TGTGCCAGCAGCTTGGGCGGCAGGGATAATGAAAAACTGTTTTTT
CASSLGGRDNEKLFF
>.|.|TRBV20-1|TRBJ2-7
TGCAGTGCTAGAGATCTGGGGACATACGCGGGCCTCTACGAGCAGTACTTC
CSARDLGTYAGLYEQYF
>TRBD1|few|TRBV7-2|TRBJ1-5
TGTGCCAGCAGGACAGGGGGCTATAAGGGCAATCAGCCCCAGCATTTT
CASRTGGYKGNQPQHF
>.|.|TRBV2|TRBJ1-6
TGTGCCAGCAGCTTCGGTGGTCATTCACCCCTCCACTTT
CASSFGGHSPLHF
>.|.|TRBV10-3|TRBJ1-6
TGTGCCATCAGGGGCGTTGGATCACCCCTCCACTTT
CAIRGVGSPLHF
>.|.|TRBV4-1|TRBJ2-5
TGCGCCAGCAGCCAAGTCTTAAGCGAGACCCAGTACTTC
CASSQVLSETQYF
>.|many|TRBV7-2|TRBJ2-5
TGTGCCAGCAGCTTACCCTCGCAAGAGACCCAGTACTTC
CASSLPSQETQYF
>.|.|TRBV7-3|TRBJ1-5
TGTGCCAGCAGCTTAACGGGGATGAATCAGCCCCAGCATTTT
CASSLTGMNQPQHF
>.|.|TRBV6-2/TRBV6-3|TRBJ2-6
TGTGCCAGCAGTTCCCCCTCGGGCAGGACAAACTCTGGGGCCAACGTCCTGACTTTC
CASSSPSGRTNSGANVLTF
>TRBD1|many|TRBV24-1|TRBJ2-6
TGTGCCACCAGTCCAGGGGGCCGATTGGGGGCCAACGTCCTGACTTTC
CATSPGGRLGANVLTF
>.|.|TRBV6-5|TRBJ2-5
TGTGCCAGCAGTTACTCGGGGCACCAAGAGACCCAGTACTTC
CASSYSGHQETQYF
>.|.|TRBV10-2|TRBJ1-4
TGCGCCAGCAGTGAGGGCCCAGAACTGTTTTTT
CASSEGPELFF
>TRBD1|.|TRBV14|TRBJ2-7
TGTGCCAGCAGCCTCGGGACAGGGACTCGCGAGCAGTACTTC
CASSLGTGTREQYF
>TRBD1|few|TRBV7-9|TRBJ1-6
TGTGCCAGCAGGCCCACGGGACAGAATAATTCACCCCTCCACTTT
CASRPTGQNNSPLHF
>.|many|TRBV5-4|TRBJ1-6
TGTGCCAGCAGCTCTGACCAGGGGAGGTTCCTCCACTTT
CASSSDQGRFLHF
>.|few|TRBV12-3/TRBV12-4|TRBJ1-1
TGTGCCAGCAGTTTTTCAGGGCTTGAGACTGAAGCTTTCTTT
CASSFSGLETEAFF
>.|many|TRBV6-7|TRBJ1-4
TGTGCCAGCAGTTCCCCCGGGGCGTCTAATGAAAAACTGTTTTTT
CASSSPGASNEKLFF
>.|.|TRBV7-8|TRBJ1-5
TGTGCCAGCAGCTCATCGGAGAGCAATCAGCCCCTGCATTTT
CASSSSESNQPLHF
>.|.|TRBV13|TRBJ1-1
TGTGCCAGCAGCTTCGAGAGAGCACGTATGAACACTGAAGCTTTCTTT
CASSFERARMNTEAFF
>.|.|TRBV5-1|TRBJ1-3
TGCGCCAGCAGCTTAAACGGAAGTCCTGGAAACACCATATATTTT
CASSLNGSPGNTIYF
>.|.|TRBV4-3|TRBJ1-5
TGCGCCAGCAGCCCCTCCCAGGGACCAAATCAGCCCCAGCATTTT
CASSPSQGPNQPQHF
>TRBD1|.|TRBV20-1|TRBJ1-5
TGCAGTGCTGAGGACAGGGGGAATCAGCCCCAGCATTTT
CSAEDRGNQPQHF
>.|few|TRBV6-5|TRBJ1-1
TGTGCCAGCGGGGAGAGGAACACTGAAGCTTTCTTT
CASGERNTEAFF
>.|many|TRBV6-5|TRBJ2-6
TGTGCCTCACAGGGATCGGGGGCCAACGTCCTGACTTTC
CASQGSGANVLTF
>.|many|TRBV12-3/TRBV12-4|TRBJ1-1
TGTGCCAGCAGGAGGGGGGAGGGCACTGAAGCTTTCTTT
CASRRGEGTEAFF
>.|.|TRBV29-1|TRBJ1-1
TGCAGGGACACAGGATGGGCTGAAGCTTTCTTT
CRDTGWAEAFF
>TRBD1|few|TRBV7-9|TRBJ2-7
TGTGCCAGCAGCTTAGGGGACAGGGGATCGGGAGAGCAGTACTTC
CASSLGDRGSGEQYF